These 17 T cell receptor beta chains were sequenced from one sample in a study of blood T cell repertoires in COVID-19. Assay: immunoSEQ multiplex PCR; the TCRdb copy retains only in-frame clones and omits some. The profile shows about 83,000 clones, more than 90% of them singletons. Sequenced input: peripheral blood. These receptors came from a woman older than 75 with active or convalescent COVID-19.

The genes are TRBV29-1 and TRBJ2-3; 8 bases are a match to TRBD1. The J segment lost 2 bases and the V segment lost 6 bases, leaving 7 bases of the junction unmatched. The CDR3 loop spans 14 amino acids. Per germline, CDR1 SQVTM and CDR2 ANQGSEA. CDR3 region: CSVDGQGPTDTQYF. The CDR3 region has the DNA TGCAGCGTCGATGGACAGGGACCCACAGATACGCAGTATTTT.

The chain uses TRBV11-2 and TRBJ1-2, with D perhaps TRBD1 (5 bases). V shed 0 bases and J shed 4 bases, with 18 bases lying between them. The CDR3 length is 17 residues. Germline V gene sequence: CDR1 SGHAT, CDR2 FQNNGV. The CDR3: CASSLDLRPGYFYGYTF. For the CDR3, the DNA is TGTGCCAGCAGCTTAGATTTGAGGCCAGGGTACTTCTATGGCTACACCTTC.

The chain has TRBV27 and TRBJ1-3, with D perhaps matching TRBD1 (5 bases). V was clipped by 5 bases and J by 2 bases, with 13 bases between them. This CDR3 is 15 amino acids long. The V gene's germline CDR1 is MNHEY and CDR2 SMNVEV (reference sequence). CDR3 coding DNA: TGTGCCAGCAGTCCCCGCGGGGGGGCTGGAAACACCATATATTTT. It is translated as CASSPRGGAGNTIYF.

The chain is built from TRBV2 and TRBJ1-2; 7 nucleotides agree with TRBD1. CDR3 length equals 12 residues. V lost 8 bases to trimming and J lost 8 bases; unmatched junction nucleotides: 8. Germline values: CDR1 SNHLY, CDR2 FYNNEI. The CDR3 sequence is CASPDREEGYTF. DNA for the CDR3: TGTGCCAGCCCCGACAGGGAGGAAGGCTACACCTTC.

The chain employs TRBV9 and TRBJ1-1; TRBD1 agrees at 7 bases. Germline values: CDR1 SGDLS, CDR2 YYNGEE. With V trimmed by 4 bases and J by 0 bases, 3 bases remained unmatched. The CDR3 extends over 14 amino acids. For the CDR3, the DNA is TGTGCCAGCAGCCAGGGACAGCTGAACACTGAAGCTTTCTTT. Residues: CASSQGQLNTEAFF.

The CDR3 loop is CASREGVLGGSTDTQYF. The CDR3 DNA sequence: TGTGCCAGCAGGGAAGGAGTACTTGGCGGGAGCACAGATACGCAGTATTTT. The chain has TRBV9 and TRBJ2-3; TRBD2 is a possible D gene (5 bases). The germline gives CDR1 SGDLS, CDR2 YYNGEE. There are 17 residues in the CDR3. V lost 5 bases and J lost 0, with 19 bases in between. The full variable domain, rest sourced from reference TRBV9 and TRBJ2-3, is DSGVTQTPKHLITATGQRVTLRCSPRSGDLSVYWYQQSLDQGLQFLIQYYNGEERAKGNILERFSAQQFPDLHSELNLSSLELGDSALYFCASREGVLGGSTDTQYFGPGTRLTVL.

The rearrangement uses TRBV4-3 and TRBJ2-5; 8 bases fit TRBD2. The junction had 11 bases not matched to a gene; V was cut back by 4 bases and J by 4 bases. This CDR3 has 16 residues. CDR1 is LGHNA, CDR2 YSLEER, per germline. The CDR3 DNA sequence: TGCGCCAGCAGCCCCTCTGGCGGGGGGCTGGGAGAGACCCAGTACTTC. Translating it yields CASSPSGGGLGETQYF.

The rearrangement joins TRBV24-1 to TRBJ2-3; D gene ambiguous. Trimming removed 4 bases from V and 6 bases from J, with 10 bases in between. The germline V gene has CDR1 KGHDR and CDR2 SFDVKD. The CDR3 has 13 amino acids. As DNA, the CDR3 is TGTGCCACCAGTGACACTGACTCGGATACGCAGTATTTT. Translating gives CATSDTDSDTQYF.

The CDR3 bases are TGTGCCAGCAGCAAAGGCAGGCAGGGTGCTAATGAAAAACTGTTTTTT. It codes for CASSKGRQGANEKLFF. V usage is TRBV21-1 and J usage is TRBJ1-4; TRBD1, the table's D call, was not compared with the DNA. TRBV21-1 is labeled a pseudogene. CDR3 length: 16 residues.

This clone was picked up a small number of times. The chain couples TRBV5-4 to TRBJ2-2; 7 bases fit TRBD2. Unmatched junction bases numbered 9, after V lost 3 bases and J lost 4 bases. In germline, CDR1 is SGHNT, CDR2 YYREEE (reference sequence). The CDR3 contains 16 residues. Here the CDR3 reads CASSWAGGGLTGELFF. The CDR3 nucleotides are TGTGCCAGCAGCTGGGCCGGGGGAGGGCTCACCGGGGAGCTGTTTTTT.

The chain joins TRBV2 to TRBJ1-3; a possible D gene is TRBD1 (5 bases). Germline V gives CDR1 SNHLY, CDR2 FYNNEI. Trimming removed 2 bases at V and 3 bases at J, with 17 bases between. The CDR3 length is 17 residues. As DNA, the CDR3 is TGTGCCAGCAGTGAAATCCGCGGGGGATTTCTTGGAAACACCATATATTTT. This gives the protein CASSEIRGGFLGNTIYF. The variable domain in full, with the rest retrieved from reference TRBV2 and TRBJ1-3, is EPEVTQTPSHQVTQMGQEVILRCVPISNHLYFYWYRQILGQKVEFLVSFYNNEISEKSEIFDDQFSVERPDGSNFTLKIRSTKLEDSAMYFCASSEIRGGFLGNTIYFGEGSWLTVV.

The V and J genes are TRBV7-2 and TRBJ1-2, with D possibly being TRBD1 (6 bases). The CDR3 extends over 16 amino acids. Germline CDR1 is SGHTA and CDR2 is FQGNSA. V was trimmed by 8 bases and J by 0 bases, leaving 19 bases between them. CDR3 DNA sequence: TGTGCCAGCTCTAAAGGGGGGGTCTTAGCTAACTATGGCTACACCTTC. Translation: CASSKGGVLANYGYTF. The complete variable domain, with remaining parts taken from reference TRBV7-2 and TRBJ1-2, reads GAGVSQSPSNKVTEKGKDVELRCDPISGHTALYWYRQSLGQGLEFLIYFQGNSAPDKSGLPSDRFSAERTGGSVSTLTIQRTQQEDSAVYLCASSKGGVLANYGYTFGSGTRLTVV.

This clone was seen only once. The chain joins TRBV2 to TRBJ1-2, with no clear D. This CDR3 spans 18 amino acids. CDR1 and CDR2 from the germline V gene are SNHLY and FYNNEI. Trimming left V 4 bases short and J 2 bases short, with 23 bases between. This CDR3 reads CASSAYPGSTESNYGYTF. The CDR3 bases are TGTGCCAGCAGTGCTTACCCGGGATCAACCGAGTCCAACTATGGCTACACCTTC. The whole variable domain, filled in from reference TRBV2 and TRBJ1-2, reads EPEVTQTPSHQVTQMGQEVILRCVPISNHLYFYWYRQILGQKVEFLVSFYNNEISEKSEIFDDQFSVERPDGSNFTLKIRSTKLEDSAMYFCASSAYPGSTESNYGYTFGSGTRLTVV.

V is TRBV5-1 and J is TRBJ2-2, with no clear D. The CDR3 is 15 amino acids. Germline V gives CDR1 SGHRS, CDR2 YFSETQ. Trimming pared 2 bases from V and 6 bases from J, leaving 14 bases between. CDR3 in DNA: TGCGCCAGCAGCTTATCAACAGATACCGCCGGGGAGCTGTTTTTT. This codes for CASSLSTDTAGELFF.

V is TRBV24-1 and J is TRBJ1-2; a possible D gene is TRBD1 (5 bases). Per germline, CDR1 KGHDR and CDR2 SFDVKD. CDR3 length: 16 residues. Trimming shortened V by 0 bases and J by 5 bases, and 15 bases separated the two germline ends. CDR3 in amino acids: CATSDLIARQKYGYTF. The DNA for the CDR3 is TGTGCCACCAGTGATTTGATCGCGCGACAGAAATATGGCTACACCTTC.

J is TRBJ2-7 and V is TRBV6-9; D might be TRBD2 (5 bases). Trimming removed 6 bases from V and 4 bases from J, with 16 bases in between. The CDR3 totals 14 residues. Germline lookup yields CDR1 MNHGY and CDR2 SVAAGI. The CDR3 spells CASSARGLRYEQYF. As DNA, the CDR3 is TGTGCCAGCAGCGCACGTGGACTGCGGTACGAGCAGTACTTC.

This sequence joins TRBV5-1 and TRBJ1-2; 8 bases are shared with TRBD1. The germline V gene encodes CDR1 SGHRS and CDR2 YFSETQ. The CDR3 runs to 15 residues. V shed 2 bases and J 4 bases; nucleotides not matched to a gene: 7. The CDR3 bases are TGCGCCAGCAGCTTAGGGACAGGCGTTAGCTATGGCTACACCTTC. Amino acids: CASSLGTGVSYGYTF. The variable domain in full, completed from reference TRBV5-1 and TRBJ1-2, reads KAGVTQTPRYLIKTRGQQVTLSCSPISGHRSVSWYQQTPGQGLQFLFEYFSETQRNKGNFPGRFSGRQFSNSRSEMNVSTLELGDSALYLCASSLGTGVSYGYTFGSGTRLTVV.